The 7 T cell receptor beta chains below come from one sample, sequenced in a study of blood T cell repertoires in COVID-19. The data were produced by immunoSEQ multiplex PCR, yet TCRdb's version contains in-frame clones alone and is incomplete. The sample has roughly 100,000 clones, around 88% seen once. Sequencing input: peripheral blood. These receptors were obtained from a man aged 80 or over with acute or convalescent COVID-19.

J is TRBJ1-1 and V is TRBV6-5, with D possibly being TRBD1 (6 bases). There are 14 residues in the CDR3. Germline V gene data show CDR1 as MNHEY and CDR2 as SVGAGI. Trimming cost V 4 bases and J 6 bases, with 15 bases left between them. CDR3 nucleotide sequence: TGTGCCAGCAGTTTCACAGGGAAAATTGCTGAAGCTTTCTTT. Protein product: CASSFTGKIAEAFF.

J is TRBJ2-1 and V is TRBV10-2; TRBD1 agrees at 9 bases. With V trimmed by 8 bases and J by 6 bases, 11 bases remained unmatched. Germline loops: CDR1 WSHSY, CDR2 SAAADI. The length of the CDR3 is 15 residues. CDR3 coding DNA: TGCGCCAGCTTCCGACCCGGGACAGGGACCAATGAGCAGTTCTTC. Encoded protein: CASFRPGTGTNEQFF.

V usage is TRBV19 and J usage is TRBJ2-7; 7 positions match TRBD1. This CDR3 contains 14 residues. Germline lookup yields CDR1 LNHDA and CDR2 SQIVND (reference sequence). Trimming cost V 5 bases and J 2 bases; bases outside gene matches: 6. Here the CDR3 reads CASSPGQPTYEQYF. The CDR3 DNA reads as TGTGCCAGTAGTCCGGGACAGCCTACCTACGAGCAGTACTTC.

V gene TRBV6-6 combines with J gene TRBJ1-4; maybe TRBD1 (6 bases). Germline CDR1 is MNHNY and CDR2 is SVGAGI (reference sequence). The CDR3 loop spans 14 amino acids. The V end was cut by 6 bases, the J end by 8 bases, with 16 bases between. CDR3 region: CASSYLQGSEKLFF. The DNA of the CDR3 is TGTGCCAGCAGCTACCTCCAGGGGAGCGAAAAACTGTTTTTT.

The gene calls are TRBV4-2 and TRBJ2-2, with 10 bases identical to TRBD1. V lost 7 bases and J lost 7; bases outside the gene matches: 18. The germline gives CDR1 LGHNA, CDR2 YNFKEQ. The CDR3 contains 18 residues. The CDR3 is CASTPEGTTGGGGGELFF. The CDR3 nucleotides are TGTGCCAGCACTCCCGAGGGAACGACAGGGGGCGGTGGCGGGGAGCTGTTTTTT.

The chain recombines TRBV7-3 with TRBJ2-2; D not certain. The ends were cut back, 5 bases at V and 4 bases at J, with 8 bases in the middle. CDR3 length: 13 amino acids. CDR1 and CDR2 from the germline V gene are SGHTA and FQGTGA. Here the CDR3 reads CASSPLGTGELFF. The DNA for the CDR3 is TGTGCCAGCAGCCCCCTCGGCACCGGGGAGCTGTTTTTT.

This chain uses TRBV27 with TRBJ2-2; 9 bases agree with TRBD1. CDR3 length: 14 residues. V lost 10 bases, J lost 6 bases, and 9 bases stayed unmatched. Germline loops: CDR1 MNHEY, CDR2 SMNVEV (reference sequence). CDR3 protein: CATSLTGGSGELFF. CDR3 in DNA: TGTGCCACTTCTTTAACAGGGGGCTCCGGGGAGCTGTTTTTT.